This paragraph reports one TCR beta chain. Its antigen is currently unknown. With a J-beta primer mix and a sample-barcoded 5' primer, a second PCR ran about 7 to 12 cycles. Unique molecular identifiers of 12 random nucleotides labeled each cDNA. TCRdb reprocessed the 5' RACE reads with MiXCR, giving one entry per CDR3 protein. The table includes about 780,000 distinct CDR3 sequences, more than 35% detected once. This record belongs to a study of blood T cells in healthy people across ages. Each donor supplied ten milliliters of peripheral blood. The CDR3 is 11 residues long. Germline V gives CDR1 SQVTM, CDR2 ANQGSEA. Trimming left V 7 bases short and J 13 bases short, with 16 bases between. Findings and limits, study-wide: Conclusively comparing naive with antigen-experienced cells was impossible with unsorted PBMCs.

Sequencing was performed on blood. The origin of this receptor is a man aged 80 or over in good health. The V call is TRBV29-1, the J call TRBJ1-4, with D possibly being TRBD1 (6 bases). CDR3 amino acids: CSAEAGAVLFF. As DNA, the CDR3 is TGCAGCGCCGAAGCGGGGGCGGTACTGTTTTTT.